This TCR beta chain comes out of a study of cytomegalovirus exposure and HLA in healthy donors. General study points: Beyond CMV serostatus, there was no information to go on about immune exposure. Among the most significant clusters, several appeared linked to common viral pathogens in a later analysis.

This CDR3 spans 11 amino acids. CDR1 and CDR2 (germline): SQVTM, ANQGSEA. V dropped 8 bases and J dropped 6 bases, with 13 bases sitting between them. This clone has only a few counts. Its antigen is as yet unknown. The PCR employed 60 Vbeta primers together with 13 Jbeta primers. Here immunoSEQ multiplex PCR was the method, and the copy in TCRdb shows in-frame clones only, minus some. The data hold about 180,000 clones, with roughly 78% observed a single time. The TCR sequence derives from a young woman in good health and CMV-seronegative. Input material: PBMCs. The genes are TRBV29-1 and TRBJ2-5; possibly TRBD2 for D (6 bases). Here the CDR3 reads CSTGTEKTQYF. For the CDR3, the DNA is TGCAGCACCGGGACTGAGAAGACCCAGTACTTC.